The clone carrying this T cell receptor beta chain was found once. Its target is not known. It was across several immunoSEQ plates that each subset's genomic DNA was evenly split. Profiling relied on immunoSEQ multiplex PCR, and the TCRdb table lists in-frame clones only, not all of them. The sample yields 650,000 to 800,000 clones, 92% seen once. CDR3 length equals 13 residues. Losses at the gene ends were 3 bases for V and 7 bases for J; bases not matched to a gene: 4. CDR1 is SQVTM and CDR2 is ANQGSEA in the germline V gene. These data are taken from a study of shared clonotypes between healthy human individuals. Study-level results: Some clonotypes were shared by all four sorted-subset donors, while others were not shared. The non-shared ones had lower generation probabilities than the shared ones.

CD45RO negativity and positive selection for CCR7 defined naive CD8 cells, a population that excluded terminally differentiated effector memory CD45RA+ cells. This chain joins TRBV29-1 and TRBJ2-2; 8 bases match TRBD1. The TCR originated in a man aged 30 to 39 in good health. Material: naive CD8+ T cells sorted from blood. The CDR3 DNA reads TGCAGCGTTGAGACAGGGGTTGTCGGGGAGCTGTTTTTT. The encoded protein is CSVETGVVGELFF.